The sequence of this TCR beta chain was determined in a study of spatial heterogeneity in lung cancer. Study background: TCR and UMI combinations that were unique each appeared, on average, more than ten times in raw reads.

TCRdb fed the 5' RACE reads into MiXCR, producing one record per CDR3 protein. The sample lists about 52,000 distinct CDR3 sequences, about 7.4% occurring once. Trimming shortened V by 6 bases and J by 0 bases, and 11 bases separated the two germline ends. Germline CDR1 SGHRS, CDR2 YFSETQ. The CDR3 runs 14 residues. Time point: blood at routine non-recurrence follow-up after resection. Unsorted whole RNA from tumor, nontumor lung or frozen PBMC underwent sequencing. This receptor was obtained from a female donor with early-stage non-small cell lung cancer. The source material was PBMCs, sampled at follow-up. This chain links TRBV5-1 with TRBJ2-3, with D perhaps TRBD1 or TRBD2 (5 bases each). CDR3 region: CASKRGQSTDTQYF. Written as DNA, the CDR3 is TGCGCCAGCAAGAGGGGCCAGAGCACAGATACGCAGTATTTT.